One and the same sample provided the 28 T cell receptor beta chains below, sequenced in a study of shared clonotypes between healthy human individuals. Naive CD8 cells lacked CD45RO, underwent positive selection for CCR7 and left out terminally differentiated effector memory CD45RA+ cells. The protocol was immunoSEQ multiplex PCR, while the TCRdb copy is restricted to in-frame clones and leaves out a portion. The table records about 2.1 million clones, just under 95% of them present only once. The specimen sequenced was naive CD8+ T cells from PBMCs. Receptors were obtained from a young man in good health. Some clones in this sample may be carry-over from other donors' samples.

CDR3 bases: TGTGCCAGCTCGGAAGCGGCCGCTCCGACTCTCATCGATGAGCAGTTCTTC. The encoded protein is CASSEAAAPTLIDEQFF. The chain couples TRBV18 to TRBJ2-1, with D perhaps matching TRBD2 (5 bases). The germline V and J ends were trimmed by 6 bases and 8 bases, with 26 bases remaining between them. The CDR3 contains 17 residues. Germline V gene data show CDR1 as KGHSH and CDR2 as LQKENI. Full variable domain (rest looked up from reference TRBV18 and TRBJ2-1): NAGVMQNPRHLVRRRGQEARLRCSPMKGHSHVYWYRQLPEEGLKFMVYLQKENIIDESGMPKERFSAEFPKEGPSILRIQQVVRGDSAAYFCASSEAAAPTLIDEQFFGPGTRLTVL.

The rearrangement links TRBV29-1 to TRBJ2-5; 10 positions agree with TRBD1. Matching the DNA end better, TRBJ2-7 makes the J call doubtful. CDR1 SQVTM and CDR2 ANQGSEA come from the germline V gene. CDR3 length equals 12 residues. The CDR3 sequence: CSVRDRGYEQYF. CDR3 sequence (DNA): TGCAGCGTCCGGGACAGGGGCTACGAGCAGTACTTC.

The chain joins TRBV6-1 to TRBJ1-5; D gene unclear. Germline assignment: CDR1 MNHNS and CDR2 SASEGT. V gave up 6 bases and J gave up 0 bases, with 12 bases separating them. The CDR3 loop spans 15 amino acids. For the CDR3, the DNA is TGTGCCAGCAGCCTACCAAGGAATAGCAATCAGCCCCAGCATTTT. It translates to CASSLPRNSNQPQHF.

The chain links TRBV27 to TRBJ2-7, with D perhaps matching TRBD2 (6 bases). The CDR3 consists of 13 residues. From germline, CDR1 is MNHEY and CDR2 SMNVEV (reference sequence). Trimming left V 5 bases short and J 4 bases short, with 12 bases between. CDR3 in amino acids: CASSELARYEQYF. In DNA form, the CDR3 reads TGTGCCAGCAGTGAGCTAGCGCGGTACGAGCAGTACTTC.

This chain connects TRBV27 to TRBJ2-7, with 11 bases matching TRBD1. Germline CDR1 reads MNHEY; CDR2 reads SMNVEV (reference sequence). The length of the CDR3 is 15 residues. Losses at the gene ends were 5 bases for V and 6 bases for J; bases not matched to a gene: 9. The CDR3 region has the DNA TGTGCCAGCAGTAAACTCCGGGACAGGGGGGCCGAGCAGTACTTC. Amino acids: CASSKLRDRGAEQYF.

This clone was counted between two and nine times. The chain recombines TRBV10-1 with TRBJ2-3; D is undetermined. The CDR3 extends over 17 amino acids. CDR1 and CDR2 from the germline V gene are WNHNN and SYGVQD (reference sequence). Trimming pared 6 bases from V and 2 bases from J, leaving 21 bases between. In DNA, the CDR3 is TGCGCCAGCAGGCACCTTAAACTGGAACACCTCACAGATACGCAGTATTTT. Protein: CASRHLKLEHLTDTQYF.

The rearrangement joins TRBV27 to TRBJ2-7; D remains unclear. CDR3 length: 14 residues. The V gene's germline CDR1 is MNHEY and CDR2 SMNVEV (reference sequence). With 2 bases removed from V and 3 bases from J, the gap between germline ends came to 11 bases. CDR3 in DNA: TGTGCCAGCAGTTTAGGGGTAGCAGTCTACGAGCAGTACTTC. Amino acids: CASSLGVAVYEQYF.

The chain joins TRBV9 to TRBJ2-7; 12 nucleotides align to TRBD1. The germline V gene encodes CDR1 SGDLS and CDR2 YYNGEE. The CDR3 sequence is 15 residues long. Trimming at V came to 3 bases and at J to 7 bases, leaving 8 bases not matched to a gene. The CDR3 here is CASSDGDRGRSEQYF. CDR3 nucleotide sequence: TGTGCCAGCAGCGACGGGGACAGGGGGCGGTCTGAGCAGTACTTC.

This chain uses TRBV11-3 with TRBJ2-1; tentative D call: TRBD2 (5 bases). The CDR3 covers 14 residues. Trimming cost V 4 bases and J 6 bases, with 13 bases left between them. CDR1 and CDR2 (germline): SGHNT, YENEEA. CDR3 residues: CASSSPTRTNEQFF. The CDR3, as DNA: TGTGCCAGCAGCTCCCCCACTAGAACCAATGAGCAGTTCTTC.

This sequence joins TRBV4-2 and TRBJ2-1; D not resolved. This CDR3 comprises 12 residues. Looked up from germline, CDR1 is LGHNA and CDR2 is YNFKEQ. V was shortened by 10 bases and J by 4 bases, with 11 bases between the two germline ends. The CDR3 DNA reads as TGTGCCACCAGTGAGAGATACAATGAGCAGTTCTTC. This translates into CATSERYNEQFF.

Only one count was recorded for this clone. The rearrangement uses TRBV28 and TRBJ2-3; 10 bases align to TRBD2. The CDR3 runs 17 residues. Germline CDR1 and CDR2: MDHEN and SYDVKM. The trim removed 7 bases at V and 5 bases at J, leaving 15 bases unmatched. The CDR3 DNA sequence: TGTGCCAGCATGGGCGGTACGCTAGCGGGAGCCCAAGATACGCAGTATTTT. Protein product: CASMGGTLAGAQDTQYF.

The chain uses TRBV23-1 and TRBJ1-4; 7 positions agree with TRBD1. TRBV23-1 is an ORF; its function is uncertain. CDR3 length: 17 residues. The junction had 11 bases not matched to a gene; V was cut back by 0 bases and J by 7 bases. The CDR3 sequence is CASSQSEGQGVGEKLFF. As DNA, the CDR3 is TGCGCCAGCAGTCAATCGGAAGGGCAGGGGGTAGGTGAAAAACTGTTTTTT.

V and J are TRBV6-5 and TRBJ2-7; D is perhaps TRBD1 or TRBD2 (5 bases each). The CDR3 is 15 residues long. CDR1 and CDR2 (germline): MNHEY, SVGAGI. Trimming cost V 0 bases and J 7 bases, with 16 bases left between them. The CDR3 DNA sequence: TGTGCCAGCAGTTACTCGGGGGATTCTACTCGGGAGCAGTACTTC. Translation: CASSYSGDSTREQYF.

In this sample, this clone turned up a few times. This chain links TRBV29-1 with TRBJ1-1, with no clear D. Trimming took 4 bases from V and 1 from J, leaving 16 bases between them. From germline, CDR1 is SQVTM and CDR2 ANQGSEA. This CDR3 region has 15 residues. The CDR3 coding sequence is TGCAGCGTTGCCGCTGGAAGTTGGGCGAACACTGAAGCTTTCTTT. Protein product: CSVAAGSWANTEAFF.

This chain joins TRBV6-6 and TRBJ1-1; maybe TRBD1 (6 bases). Trimming shortened V by 6 bases and J by 8 bases, and 19 bases separated the two germline ends. Germline V gene lookup returns CDR1 MNHNY and CDR2 SVGAGI (reference sequence). The CDR3 runs 14 residues. The CDR3, as DNA: TGTGCCAGCAGGCTAGGGGGGGGAGTGGAAGAAGCTTTCTTT. Its translation: CASRLGGGVEEAFF.

The chain employs TRBV5-1 and TRBJ2-7; tentatively, D is TRBD1 (5 bases). Germline V gene data show CDR1 as SGHRS and CDR2 as YFSETQ. Deletions cut 4 bases from V and 5 bases from J, with 16 bases between. The CDR3 has 14 amino acids. Written as DNA, the CDR3 is TGCGCCAGCAGCATGGTTATGCAGGGCCACGAGCAGTACTTC. It encodes CASSMVMQGHEQYF.

The V and J genes are TRBV29-1 and TRBJ2-6; D is undetermined. This CDR3 spans 14 amino acids. The germline V and J ends were trimmed by 5 bases and 3 bases, with 11 bases remaining between them. Germline V CDR1 and CDR2: SQVTM, ANQGSEA. CDR3 sequence: CSVFKTGGANVLTF. CDR3 coding DNA: TGCAGCGTTTTTAAGACGGGTGGGGCCAACGTCCTGACTTTC.

The chain combines TRBV7-9 with TRBJ1-1; D unresolved. The V gene's germline CDR1 is SEHNR and CDR2 FQNEAQ (reference sequence). The germline V and J ends were trimmed by 9 bases and 4 bases, with 18 bases remaining between them. The CDR3 is 14 amino acids. CDR3: CARLIPSRVTEAFF. Here the CDR3 DNA reads TGTGCCAGGTTAATCCCGTCCCGGGTCACTGAAGCTTTCTTT.

The chain uses TRBV5-6 and TRBJ2-2; 7 nucleotides line up with TRBD1. CDR1 is SGHDT, CDR2 YYEEEE, per germline. Trimming cost V 3 bases and J 4 bases; bases outside gene matches: 3. The CDR3 is made up of 14 amino acids. CDR3 sequence (DNA): TGTGCCAGCAGCTCCGGGACAGCCACCGGGGAGCTGTTTTTT. This gives the protein CASSSGTATGELFF.

This clone was observed a single time. This chain links TRBV7-9 with TRBJ2-2, with D possibly matching TRBD2 (6 bases). Trimming took 10 bases from V and 5 from J, leaving 11 bases between them. The CDR3 extends over 12 amino acids. Germline V gene lookup returns CDR1 SEHNR and CDR2 FQNEAQ (reference sequence). CDR3 in amino acids: CATNRETGELFF. The CDR3 coding sequence is TGTGCCACGAATCGGGAGACCGGGGAGCTGTTTTTT.

The chain joins TRBV2 to TRBJ2-1; 8 positions agree with TRBD2. The CDR3 has 16 residues. Germline CDR1 SNHLY, CDR2 FYNNEI. The J segment lost 3 bases and the V segment lost 4 bases, leaving 8 bases of the junction unmatched. Here the CDR3 reads CASSASGTRSYNEQFF. In DNA, the CDR3 is TGTGCCAGCAGTGCCTCAGGGACTAGGAGCTACAATGAGCAGTTCTTC.

The genes are TRBV27 and TRBJ1-1; D is ambiguous. Germline CDR1 MNHEY, CDR2 SMNVEV (reference sequence). The CDR3 extends over 14 amino acids. The V gene lost 0 bases and the J gene lost 10 bases, with 15 bases spanning the gap. DNA of the CDR3: TGTGCCAGCAGTTTATCGCGGGGAGTGGTATCAGCTTTCTTT. Protein sequence: CASSLSRGVVSAFF.

This clone has just one count. This chain uses TRBV7-9 with TRBJ1-1; unclear D gene. CDR1 is SEHNR and CDR2 is FQNEAQ in the germline V gene (reference sequence). CDR3 length equals 14 residues. V lost 5 bases and J 0 bases, leaving 10 bases between the germline ends. The CDR3 spells CASSPKGLNTEAFF. The DNA for the CDR3 is TGTGCCAGCAGCCCGAAAGGCTTGAACACTGAAGCTTTCTTT.

In this sample, this clone turned up once. In DNA, the CDR3 is TGTGCCAGCATCGGCCAGGGGGCCGGGGAGCTGTTTTTT. Protein product: CASIGQGAGELFF. The J gene is TRBJ2-2, the V gene TRBV5-4; TRBD1 matches at 7 bases. The CDR3 length is 13 residues. V lost 6 bases and J lost 6; bases outside the gene matches: 5. Per germline, CDR1 SGHNT and CDR2 YYREEE (reference sequence).

The chain links TRBV15 to TRBJ2-5; weak D call: TRBD2 (5 bases). Trimming removed 0 bases from V and 1 base from J, with 12 bases in between. From germline, CDR1 is LNHNV and CDR2 YYDKDF (reference sequence). The CDR3 has 16 residues. CDR3 loop: CATSRDWAGGQETQYF. CDR3 bases: TGTGCCACCAGCAGAGATTGGGCGGGCGGCCAAGAGACCCAGTACTTC.

Note on this clone: Mismatch with germline at one junction end may stem from a read error. CDR3 amino acids: CASNLGGTTYEQYF. CDR3 DNA sequence: TGTGCCAGCAACTTAGGAGGGACTACCTACGAGCAGTACTTC. The J gene is TRBJ2-7, the V gene TRBV7-9; TRBD2 matches at 7 bases. The CDR3 extends over 14 amino acids. CDR1 SEHNR and CDR2 FQNEAQ come from the germline V gene (reference sequence).

J is TRBJ2-1 and V is TRBV11-3, with TRBD1 identical over 10 bases. Germline values: CDR1 SGHNT, CDR2 YENEEA. Trimming cost V 5 bases and J 9 bases; bases outside gene matches: 10. This CDR3 has 15 amino acids. The CDR3 loop is CASSPRQGAGSEQFF. CDR3 DNA: TGTGCCAGCAGCCCCCGACAGGGGGCTGGGAGTGAGCAGTTCTTC.

The V call is TRBV7-9, the J call TRBJ2-7; possible D gene TRBD2, 5 bases. Looked up from germline, CDR1 is SEHNR and CDR2 is FQNEAQ (reference sequence). The CDR3 runs to 14 residues. Trimming pared 1 base from V and 6 bases from J, leaving 13 bases between. The DNA for the CDR3 is TGTGCCAGCAGCTTAGAAGGAGGTTGGGGCGAGCAGTACTTC. The encoded protein is CASSLEGGWGEQYF. Full variable domain (rest looked up from reference TRBV7-9 and TRBJ2-7): DTGVSQNPRHKITKRGQNVTFRCDPISEHNRLYWYRQTLGQGPEFLTYFQNEAQLEKSRLLSDRFSAERPKGSFSTLEIQRTEQGDSAMYLCASSLEGGWGEQYFGPGTRLTVT.